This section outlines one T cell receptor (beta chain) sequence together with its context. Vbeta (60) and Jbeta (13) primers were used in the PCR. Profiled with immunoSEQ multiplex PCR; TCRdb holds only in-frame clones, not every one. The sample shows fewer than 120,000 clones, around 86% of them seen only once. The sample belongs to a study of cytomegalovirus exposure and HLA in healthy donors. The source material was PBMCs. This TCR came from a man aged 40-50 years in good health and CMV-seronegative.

DNA of the CDR3: TGTGCCAGCAGTCCGGGACTAGCGGGTCCCTACAATGAGCAGTTCTTC. Its protein product is CASSPGLAGPYNEQFF. The V gene is TRBV27, the J gene TRBJ2-1, with 12 bases identical to TRBD2. Germline V gives CDR1 MNHEY, CDR2 SMNVEV (reference sequence). The CDR3 sequence is 16 residues long. Unmatched junction bases numbered 4, after V lost 5 bases and J lost 2 bases.